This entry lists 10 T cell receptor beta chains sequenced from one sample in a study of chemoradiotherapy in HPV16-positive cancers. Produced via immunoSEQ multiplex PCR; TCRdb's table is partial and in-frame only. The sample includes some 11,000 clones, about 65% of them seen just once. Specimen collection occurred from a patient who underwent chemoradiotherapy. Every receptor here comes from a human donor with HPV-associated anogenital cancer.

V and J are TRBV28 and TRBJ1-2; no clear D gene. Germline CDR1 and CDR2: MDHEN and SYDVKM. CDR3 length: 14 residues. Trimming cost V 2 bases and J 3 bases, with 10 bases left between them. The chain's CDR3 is CASSLQLTDYGYTF. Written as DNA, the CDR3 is TGTGCCAGCAGTTTACAGTTGACTGACTATGGCTACACCTTC.

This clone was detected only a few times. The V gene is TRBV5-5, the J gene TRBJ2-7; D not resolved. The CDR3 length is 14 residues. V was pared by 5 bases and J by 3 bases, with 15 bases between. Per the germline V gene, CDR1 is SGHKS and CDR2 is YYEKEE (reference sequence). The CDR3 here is CASSPRGSGYEQYF. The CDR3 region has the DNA TGTGCCAGCAGTCCCCGCGGTTCCGGCTACGAGCAGTACTTC.

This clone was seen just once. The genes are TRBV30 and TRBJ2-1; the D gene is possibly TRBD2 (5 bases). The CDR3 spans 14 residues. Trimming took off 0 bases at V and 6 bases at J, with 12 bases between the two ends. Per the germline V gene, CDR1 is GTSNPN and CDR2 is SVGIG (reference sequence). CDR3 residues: CAWSVPGWANEQFF. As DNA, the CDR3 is TGTGCCTGGAGTGTACCGGGGTGGGCCAATGAGCAGTTCTTC.

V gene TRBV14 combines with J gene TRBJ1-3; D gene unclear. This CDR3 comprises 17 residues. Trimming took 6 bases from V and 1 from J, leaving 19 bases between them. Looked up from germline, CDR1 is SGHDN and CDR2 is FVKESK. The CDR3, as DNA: TGTGCCAGCAGACTACAGCCAGGCTTGGTTTCTGGAAACACCATATATTTT. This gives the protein CASRLQPGLVSGNTIYF.

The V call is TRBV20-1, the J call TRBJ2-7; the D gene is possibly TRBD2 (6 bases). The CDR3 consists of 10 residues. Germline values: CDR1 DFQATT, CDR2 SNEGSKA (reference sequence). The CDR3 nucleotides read TGCAGGCCCCAGGGAGGCGAGCAGTACTTC. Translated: CRPQGGEQYF.

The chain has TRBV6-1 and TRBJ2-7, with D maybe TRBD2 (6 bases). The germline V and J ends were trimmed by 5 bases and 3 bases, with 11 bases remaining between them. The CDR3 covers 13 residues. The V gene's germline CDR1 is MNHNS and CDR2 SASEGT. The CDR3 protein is CASSSSAYYEQYF. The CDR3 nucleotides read TGTGCCAGCAGTTCTAGCGCGTACTACGAGCAGTACTTC.

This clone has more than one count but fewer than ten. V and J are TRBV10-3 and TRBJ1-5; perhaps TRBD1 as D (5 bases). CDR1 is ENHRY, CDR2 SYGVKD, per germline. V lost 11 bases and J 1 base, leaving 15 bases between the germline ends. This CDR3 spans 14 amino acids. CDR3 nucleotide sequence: TGTGCCTCGAGGGCGGACACAAGCAATCAGCCCCAGCATTTT. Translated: CASRADTSNQPQHF.

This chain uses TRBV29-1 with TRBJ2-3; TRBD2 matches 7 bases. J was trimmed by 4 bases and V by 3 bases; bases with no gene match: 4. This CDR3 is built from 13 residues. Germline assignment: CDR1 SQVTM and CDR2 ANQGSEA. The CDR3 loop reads CSVDGGSADTQYF. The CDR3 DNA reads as TGCAGCGTTGATGGCGGGAGTGCAGATACGCAGTATTTT.

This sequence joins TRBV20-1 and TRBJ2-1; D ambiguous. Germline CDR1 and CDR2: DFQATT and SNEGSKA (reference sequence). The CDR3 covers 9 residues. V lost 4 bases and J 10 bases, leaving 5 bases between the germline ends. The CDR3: CSANSEQFF. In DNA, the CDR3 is TGCAGTGCTAACAGCGAGCAGTTCTTC.

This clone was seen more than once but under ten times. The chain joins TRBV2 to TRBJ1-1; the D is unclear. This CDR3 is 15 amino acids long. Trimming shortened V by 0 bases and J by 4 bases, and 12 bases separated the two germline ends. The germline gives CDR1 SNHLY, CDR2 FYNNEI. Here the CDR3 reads CASSEANIEFTEAFF. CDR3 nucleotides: TGTGCCAGCAGTGAAGCAAACATTGAATTCACTGAAGCTTTCTTT.